What follows are 27 T cell receptor beta chains derived from one specimen sequenced in a study of blood T cell repertoires in COVID-19. Using immunoSEQ multiplex PCR, the repertoire was profiled, and TCRdb retains in-frame clones only, with some absent. This table has some 110,000 clones, about 80% appearing once. The material sequenced was peripheral blood. These receptors were obtained from a woman in her seventies with acute or convalescent COVID-19.

The V call is TRBV4-1, the J call TRBJ1-5; tentatively, D is TRBD1 (6 bases). The V and J ends lost 1 base and 1 base respectively, with 11 bases between them. CDR1 MGHRA and CDR2 YSYEKL come from the germline V gene. The CDR3 is made up of 16 amino acids. Here the CDR3 DNA reads TGCGCCAGCAGCCAAGGGGGGCGGGGGAGCAATCAGCCCCAGCATTTT. Translated, it gives CASSQGGRGSNQPQHF.

The rearrangement links TRBV28 to TRBJ1-2, with 12 nucleotides matching TRBD1. J lost 4 bases, V lost 8 bases, and 11 bases had no gene match. The germline V gene has CDR1 MDHEN and CDR2 SYDVKM. CDR3 size: 16 residues. DNA of the CDR3: TGTGCCAGCGGCAGGGGGGACAGGGGGCGCGTCTATGGCTACACCTTC. Residues: CASGRGDRGRVYGYTF.

The V call is TRBV7-4, the J call TRBJ2-1, with 9 bases fitting TRBD2. This CDR3 is 16 amino acids long. The germline V gene encodes CDR1 SGHVT and CDR2 SQSDAQ. V gave up 4 bases and J gave up 6 bases; unmatched junction bases: 10. CDR3 sequence: CASSCGRRGGINEQFF. Here the CDR3 DNA reads TGTGCCAGCAGCTGCGGCAGGCGGGGGGGAATCAATGAGCAGTTCTTC.

This clone has a handful of counts. The chain carries TRBV19 and TRBJ2-3, with 9 bases matching TRBD1. This CDR3 has 14 residues. The V gene's germline CDR1 is LNHDA and CDR2 SQIVND (reference sequence). Trimming removed 6 bases from V and 5 bases from J; junction bases left unmatched: 6. The CDR3 loop reads CASRGDRVIDTQYF. The CDR3 region has the DNA TGTGCCAGTAGGGGGGACAGGGTCATAGATACGCAGTATTTT.

This clone qualifies as medium-sized. The chain combines TRBV27 with TRBJ2-3; D gene unclear. The CDR3 contains 14 residues. V was pared by 2 bases and J by 1 base, with 7 bases between. Germline V gene sequence: CDR1 MNHEY, CDR2 SMNVEV (reference sequence). DNA of the CDR3: TGTGCCAGCAGTTTAAGTATAGGCACAGATACGCAGTATTTT. Amino acids: CASSLSIGTDTQYF.

The rearrangement links TRBV6-2 or TRBV6-3 to TRBJ2-7; 9 bases map to TRBD2. The CDR3 runs 16 residues. Germline V gives CDR1 MNHEY, CDR2 SVGEGT. The junction had 10 bases not matched to a gene; V was cut back by 2 bases and J by 5 bases. The CDR3 region has the DNA TGTGCCAGCAGTTACGAGACCCTAGCGGGGTCTAACGAGCAGTACTTC. This sequence encodes CASSYETLAGSNEQYF.

V is TRBV5-8 and J is TRBJ1-5; tentative D call: TRBD1 (5 bases). CDR3 size: 13 residues. The V and J ends lost 3 bases and 5 bases respectively, with 9 bases between them. Germline V gene data show CDR1 as SGHTS and CDR2 as YDEGEE. The CDR3 region is CASSWTRDQPQHF. The CDR3 nucleotides read TGTGCCAGCAGCTGGACCAGGGATCAGCCCCAGCATTTT.

The chain uses TRBV2 and TRBJ1-3; D unclear. The V end lost 8 bases, the J end lost 1 base, and 15 bases lay between the germline ends. CDR1 SNHLY and CDR2 FYNNEI come from the germline V gene. The CDR3 length is 15 residues. CDR3 in amino acids: CASSARLLSGNTIYF. The DNA for the CDR3 is TGTGCCAGCTCGGCGCGCTTACTATCTGGAAACACCATATATTTT.

This clone showed up just a few times. The V and J genes are TRBV7-2 and TRBJ1-6, with 8 bases identical to TRBD1. Looked up from germline, CDR1 is SGHTA and CDR2 is FQGNSA. The CDR3 is 15 residues long. Unmatched junction bases numbered 8, after V lost 4 bases and J lost 9 bases. The chain's CDR3 is CASSSDRGWVSPLHF. The CDR3 nucleotides read TGTGCCAGCAGCTCCGACAGGGGATGGGTTTCACCCCTCCACTTT. Combining the CDR3 with reference TRBV7-2 and TRBJ1-6 gives the whole variable domain GAGVSQSPSNKVTEKGKDVELRCDPISGHTALYWYRQSLGQGLEFLIYFQGNSAPDKSGLPSDRFSAERTGGSVSTLTIQRTQQEDSAVYLCASSSDRGWVSPLHFGNGTRLTVT.

The chain combines TRBV5-1 with TRBJ2-3; D is ambiguous. The germline CDR1 and CDR2 sequences are SGHRS and YFSETQ. Trimming took 4 bases from V and 6 from J, leaving 12 bases between them. CDR3 length equals 13 residues. The CDR3 loop is CASSALPPDTQYF. Here the CDR3 DNA reads TGCGCCAGCAGCGCTCTACCCCCCGATACGCAGTATTTT. Supplemented by reference TRBV5-1 and TRBJ2-3, the full variable domain reads KAGVTQTPRYLIKTRGQQVTLSCSPISGHRSVSWYQQTPGQGLQFLFEYFSETQRNKGNFPGRFSGRQFSNSRSEMNVSTLELGDSALYLCASSALPPDTQYFGPGTRLTVL.

The chain carries TRBV30 and TRBJ1-4, with a weak D call TRBD1 (5 bases). The CDR3 loop spans 15 amino acids. The V end lost 0 bases, the J end lost 5 bases, and 13 bases lay between the germline ends. In germline, CDR1 is GTSNPN, CDR2 SVGIG (reference sequence). This chain's CDR3 is CAWSVSDGGNEKLFF. CDR3 sequence (DNA): TGTGCCTGGAGTGTGTCAGACGGGGGGAATGAAAAACTGTTTTTT.

The chain employs TRBV7-8 and TRBJ1-1; D gene ambiguous. CDR3 size: 16 residues. Germline CDR1 and CDR2: SGHVS and FQNEAQ. Trimming left V 4 bases short and J 4 bases short, with 19 bases between. DNA of the CDR3: TGTGCCAGCAGCTCCTCGTTTCAAAGATCGGGCACTGAAGCTTTCTTT. Protein sequence: CASSSSFQRSGTEAFF.

The V and J genes are TRBV19 and TRBJ2-2; 7 bases map to TRBD1. The CDR3 covers 15 residues. V lost 7 bases, J lost 5 bases, and 10 bases stayed unmatched. From germline, CDR1 is LNHDA and CDR2 SQIVND (reference sequence). The CDR3: CASTLLPQGTGELFF. As DNA, the CDR3 is TGTGCCAGTACCCTCCTTCCACAGGGGACCGGGGAGCTGTTTTTT.

The V call is TRBV30, the J call TRBJ1-3; TRBD1 is a possible D gene (5 bases). Germline V CDR1 and CDR2: GTSNPN, SVGIG (reference sequence). There are 11 residues in the CDR3. V was pared by 5 bases and J by 9 bases, with 11 bases between. In nucleotides, the CDR3 is TGTGCCTGGGGGACTGAGGTCACCATATATTTT. It translates to CAWGTEVTIYF.

This chain joins TRBV19 and TRBJ2-5; 9 bases align to TRBD1. With V trimmed by 5 bases and J by 3 bases, 4 bases remained unmatched. CDR1 is LNHDA and CDR2 is SQIVND in the germline V gene (reference sequence). This CDR3 is built from 14 residues. CDR3 amino acids: CASSSTGGEETQYF. The CDR3 DNA follows: TGTGCCAGTAGTTCGACAGGGGGGGAAGAGACCCAGTACTTC.

V usage is TRBV4-1 and J usage is TRBJ1-2; possibly TRBD1 for D (5 bases). The germline CDR1 and CDR2 sequences are MGHRA and YSYEKL. The CDR3 runs to 16 residues. With 1 base removed from V and 1 base from J, the gap between germline ends came to 13 bases. In DNA, the CDR3 is TGCGCCAGCAGCCAAGTTGGGGTAGGGGATAACTATGGCTACACCTTC. The encoded protein is CASSQVGVGDNYGYTF.

This sequence joins TRBV5-6 and TRBJ2-7, with TRBD1 as a possible D gene (5 bases). The CDR3 loop spans 13 amino acids. Trimming pared 1 base from V and 9 bases from J, leaving 14 bases between. Germline V lookup: CDR1 SGHDT, CDR2 YYEEEE. The CDR3, as DNA: TGTGCCAGCAGCTTGAAAGGGGCGCTAAGGCAGTACTTC. It translates to CASSLKGALRQYF. Full variable domain (outside the CDR3, taken from reference TRBV5-6 and TRBJ2-7): DAGVTQSPTHLIKTRGQQVTLRCSPKSGHDTVSWYQQALGQGPQFIFQYYEEEERQRGNFPDRFSGHQFPNYSSELNVNALLLGDSALYLCASSLKGALRQYFGPGTRLTVT.

The rearrangement uses TRBV2 and TRBJ1-6, with 7 bases lining up with TRBD1. Trimming removed 4 bases from V and 10 bases from J; junction bases left unmatched: 4. This CDR3 has 13 residues. Germline CDR1 and CDR2: SNHLY and FYNNEI. The CDR3 sequence is CASSGDRRSPLHF. DNA of the CDR3: TGTGCCAGCAGTGGGGACAGACGATCACCCCTCCACTTT.

This clone showed up many times. V and J are TRBV5-1 and TRBJ1-1; D might be TRBD1 (5 bases). Germline assignment: CDR1 SGHRS and CDR2 YFSETQ. The V and J ends lost 3 bases and 9 bases respectively, with 18 bases between them. This CDR3 region has 14 residues. The CDR3 reads CASSSGQRLGQAFF. CDR3 nucleotides: TGCGCCAGCAGCTCTGGACAAAGGTTGGGGCAAGCTTTCTTT.

This chain joins TRBV27 and TRBJ1-5; D uncertain. Trimming removed 5 bases from V and 0 bases from J, with 14 bases in between. The CDR3 contains 16 residues. The germline gives CDR1 MNHEY, CDR2 SMNVEV (reference sequence). CDR3 nucleotide sequence: TGTGCCAGCAGTCGTCACCTGGGCACTAGCAATCAGCCCCAGCATTTT. It specifies CASSRHLGTSNQPQHF.

The chain couples TRBV9 to TRBJ2-7, with D possibly being TRBD2 (6 bases). The germline V gene encodes CDR1 SGDLS and CDR2 YYNGEE. The CDR3 length is 14 residues. Deletions cut 4 bases from V and 7 bases from J, with 18 bases between. The CDR3 DNA is TGTGCCAGCAGCCCCCTGGGACTCTTCGGGGAGCAGTACTTC. Translation gives CASSPLGLFGEQYF. Combining the CDR3 with reference TRBV9 and TRBJ2-7 gives the whole variable domain DSGVTQTPKHLITATGQRVTLRCSPRSGDLSVYWYQQSLDQGLQFLIQYYNGEERAKGNILERFSAQQFPDLHSELNLSSLELGDSALYFCASSPLGLFGEQYFGPGTRLTVT.

The rearrangement joins TRBV19 to TRBJ1-1; D might be TRBD1 (5 bases). Trimming cost V 1 base and J 5 bases, with 14 bases left between them. The germline CDR1 and CDR2 sequences are LNHDA and SQIVND (reference sequence). The CDR3 has 15 residues. The CDR3 here is CASSIALDRLTEAFF. In nucleotides, the CDR3 is TGTGCCAGTAGTATAGCCCTCGACAGACTGACTGAAGCTTTCTTT.

The chain uses TRBV10-3 and TRBJ1-2, with D possibly matching TRBD1 (6 bases). The CDR3 contains 16 residues. Between the trimmed V and J ends, which lost 6 bases and 0 bases, there was a span of 17 bases. Germline lookup yields CDR1 ENHRY and CDR2 SYGVKD. The CDR3 reads CAISPRQDAANYGYTF. The CDR3, as DNA: TGTGCCATCAGCCCCAGACAGGACGCAGCTAACTATGGCTACACCTTC.

In DNA form, the CDR3 reads TGTGCCAGCAGCCGATCCCGGGACAGAAATTCACCCCTCCACTTT. Amino acid sequence: CASSRSRDRNSPLHF. The gene calls are TRBV28 and TRBJ1-6; 7 nucleotides align to TRBD1. V lost 6 bases, J lost 7 bases, and 9 bases stayed unmatched. CDR1 is MDHEN and CDR2 is SYDVKM in the germline V gene. This CDR3 is built from 15 residues.

V and J are TRBV20-1 and TRBJ1-2; unclear D gene. With 1 base removed from V and 7 bases from J, the gap between germline ends came to 7 bases. The CDR3 has 11 residues. Germline V gives CDR1 DFQATT, CDR2 SNEGSKA (reference sequence). The chain's CDR3 is CSARVQSGYTF. CDR3 DNA: TGCAGTGCTAGAGTACAAAGTGGCTACACCTTC.

The chain employs TRBV11-2 and TRBJ2-2; a weak D match, TRBD2 (7 bases). Looked up from germline, CDR1 is SGHAT and CDR2 is FQNNGV. V gave up 8 bases and J gave up 7 bases, with 14 bases separating them. This CDR3 has 13 residues. CDR3 amino acids: CASEKGGGGELFF. CDR3 bases: TGTGCCAGCGAAAAGGGAGGGGGCGGGGAGCTGTTTTTT. Looking up the rest from reference TRBV11-2 and TRBJ2-2 gives the full variable domain: EAGVAQSPRYKIIEKRQSVAFWCNPISGHATLYWYQQILGQGPKLLIQFQNNGVVDDSQLPKDRFSAERLKGVDSTLKIQPAKLEDSAVYLCASEKGGGGELFFGEGSRLTVL.

This clone was recorded only once. The genes are TRBV2 and TRBJ2-1; D is ambiguous. Trimming left V 4 bases short and J 6 bases short, with 13 bases between. This CDR3 comprises 14 residues. Germline V lookup: CDR1 SNHLY, CDR2 FYNNEI. CDR3 bases: TGTGCCAGCAGTGTCTTAGAAGCGTCCAATGAGCAGTTCTTC. Its protein product is CASSVLEASNEQFF.